A selection of T cell receptor beta chains follows, all from one sample in a study of shared clonotypes between healthy human individuals. Clones were read by immunoSEQ multiplex PCR, and TCRdb kept only the in-frame ones, dropping some. The table has about 2 million clones, about 95% seen once; the top ten hold around 0.13%. The sample was naive CD4+ T cells sorted from blood. These receptors came from a man aged 18 to 29 in good health. The CDR3 runs from the conserved cysteine through the conserved F or W.

>TRBV30|TRBJ2-6
CAWSVRSGANVLTF
>TRBV7-9|TRBJ2-7
CASSSGLAGVEQYF
>TRBV7-2|TRBJ1-6
CASSLARAPNSPLHF
>TRBV19|TRBJ1-6
CASRPGQGDSPLHF
>TRBV4-3|TRBJ2-1
CASSQEGLAGGQGNEQFF
>TRBV30|TRBJ1-2
CAWSVDRINYGYTF
>TRBV18|TRBJ1-2
CASSPSGPNYGYTF
>TRBV7-6|TRBJ2-7
CASSPGQGLGEQYF
>TRBV2|TRBJ1-1
CASSGRTANTEAFF
>TRBV7-8|TRBJ2-1
CASSFSPNNEQFF
>TRBV5-1|TRBJ2-2
CASSLTETGELFF
>TRBV6-6|TRBJ2-2
CASSLGGQLGELFF
>TRBV2|TRBJ1-6
CASRLTGGLSPLHF
>TRBV7-9|TRBJ1-3
CASSLRQGRENTIYF
>TRBV7-9|TRBJ2-2
CASSLGVTDTGELFF
>TRBV30|TRBJ1-5
CAWGRDRGNNDNQPQHF
>TRBV5-4|TRBJ2-5
CASSLNPIAGVGGTQYF
>TRBV2|TRBJ1-6
CASSDQQGANNSPLHF
>TRBV5-1|TRBJ1-3
CASSLEGRGGNTIYF
>TRBV10-3|TRBJ1-3
CAISESRQVGNTIYF
>TRBV19|TRBJ2-7
CASGTDNYEQYF
>TRBV5-1|TRBJ2-7
CASSSNGLYEQYF
>TRBV7-9|TRBJ2-1
CASSSGGPRHNNEQFF
>TRBV7-9|TRBJ1-4
CASTRRTIDEKLFF
>TRBV5-1|TRBJ2-7
CASSPKGAGVVPNYEQYF
>TRBV18|TRBJ2-3
CASSPRTDGGTDTQYF
>TRBV27|TRBJ2-7
CASRGQGTYEQYF
>TRBV10-2|TRBJ2-7
CASRMTSGELYEQYF
>TRBV4-3|TRBJ2-6
CASSPNSGQGDSGANVPTF
>TRBV10-3|TRBJ2-3
CAISNGDRGTDTQYF
>TRBV5-1|TRBJ2-1
CASSLGGARDNEQFF
>TRBV6-4|TRBJ2-3
CASSQNPGQGAPDTQYF
>TRBV7-2|TRBJ2-2
CASSLVDGGTGELFF
>TRBV27|TRBJ2-7
CASSLKGQGLYEQYF
>TRBV4-1|TRBJ1-6
CASSQPYNSPLHF
>TRBV9|TRBJ2-3
CASSVDSGGRKGTQYF
>TRBV29-1|TRBJ2-7
CSVEGTGQPYEQYF
>TRBV2|TRBJ1-1
CASSSDRAYTEAFF
>TRBV13|TRBJ2-2
CASSLPPTALDTGELFF
>TRBV5-1|TRBJ2-6
CASRAQGSGANVLTF
>TRBV2|TRBJ1-2
CASIPEGQGAPGYTF
>TRBV5-1|TRBJ2-7
CASSPPGRGSNYEQYF
>TRBV7-2|TRBJ2-4
CASSADAGQGWGNIQYF
>TRBV11-2|TRBJ2-3
CASSSRLITDTQYF
>TRBV19|TRBJ1-2
CASSPAYGYTF